One sample yielded the 14 T cell receptor beta chains listed below, sequenced in a study of OX40 agonist ivuxolimab in advanced cancers. The method was immunoSEQ multiplex PCR; TCRdb's version includes in-frame clones alone and lacks a portion of them. Among around 65,000 clones listed, almost 90% were seen once. The material was CD4+ or CD8+ T cells sorted from blood, obtained in a trial of the OX40 agonist ivuxolimab. The receptor set was obtained from an adult with an advanced solid tumor such as melanoma, head and neck, liver or kidney cancer.

The chain employs TRBV7-9 and TRBJ2-7, with 10 bases fitting TRBD2. The junction had 3 bases not matched to a gene; V was cut back by 1 base and J by 12 bases. CDR3 size: 12 residues. The germline V gene encodes CDR1 SEHNR and CDR2 FQNEAQ (reference sequence). The CDR3 loop reads CASSLGGLASYF. The CDR3 DNA follows: TGTGCCAGCAGCTTAGGGGGACTAGCGTCGTACTTC.

The V gene is TRBV9, the J gene TRBJ2-6; 7 nucleotides agree with TRBD1. Germline V gene data show CDR1 as SGDLS and CDR2 as YYNGEE. This CDR3 is 20 amino acids long. With V trimmed by 0 bases and J by 1 base, 13 bases remained unmatched. The DNA for the CDR3 is TGTGCCAGCAGCGTAGAAACAGGGGTAGGCCCGGGATCTGGGGCCAACGTCCTGACTTTC. It specifies CASSVETGVGPGSGANVLTF. Together with reference TRBV9 and TRBJ2-6, the CDR3 gives the full variable domain: DSGVTQTPKHLITATGQRVTLRCSPRSGDLSVYWYQQSLDQGLQFLIQYYNGEERAKGNILERFSAQQFPDLHSELNLSSLELGDSALYFCASSVETGVGPGSGANVLTFGAGSRLTVL.

This chain connects TRBV28 to TRBJ2-7; D ambiguous. CDR1 MDHEN and CDR2 SYDVKM come from the germline V gene. CDR3 length equals 12 residues. Deletions cut 3 bases from V and 5 bases from J, with 8 bases between. In DNA form, the CDR3 reads TGTGCCAGCAGTTTGTTACACAACGAGCAGTACTTC. Its translation: CASSLLHNEQYF.

The V and J genes are TRBV5-1 and TRBJ2-5; D remains ambiguous. CDR3 size: 13 residues. With 2 bases removed from V and 2 bases from J, the gap between germline ends came to 7 bases. The germline gives CDR1 SGHRS, CDR2 YFSETQ. The CDR3 loop is CASSLLLQETQYF. CDR3 in DNA: TGCGCCAGCAGCTTACTGCTGCAAGAGACCCAGTACTTC. Full variable domain (remainder filled in from reference TRBV5-1 and TRBJ2-5): KAGVTQTPRYLIKTRGQQVTLSCSPISGHRSVSWYQQTPGQGLQFLFEYFSETQRNKGNFPGRFSGRQFSNSRSEMNVSTLELGDSALYLCASSLLLQETQYFGPGTRLLVL.

This chain links TRBV5-1 with TRBJ2-2; TRBD1 matches 12 bases. CDR1 and CDR2 (germline): SGHRS, YFSETQ. Trimming took 4 bases from V and 6 from J; bases not matched to a gene: 10. The CDR3 totals 17 residues. CDR3 DNA sequence: TGCGCCAGCAGCCCCAATCCCGGGACAGGGGGCGCCGGGGAGCTGTTTTTT. Its translation: CASSPNPGTGGAGELFF.

The CDR3 is CASGLLAGVSEQFF. CDR3 nucleotides: TGTGCCAGCGGACTACTAGCGGGAGTGAGTGAGCAGTTCTTC. The J gene is TRBJ2-1, the V gene TRBV11-3; 11 positions agree with TRBD2. Germline CDR1 is SGHNT and CDR2 is YENEEA. Germline trimming cut 8 bases from V and 9 bases from J; bases unmatched to any gene: 9. The CDR3 runs 14 residues.

This clone was observed once. The V and J genes are TRBV4-1 and TRBJ2-5, with D possibly being TRBD2 (6 bases). Matching the DNA end better, TRBJ2-7 makes the J call doubtful. Per germline, CDR1 MGHRA and CDR2 YSYEKL. The CDR3 sequence is 13 residues long. The CDR3 sequence: CASSRRGGGEQYF. The CDR3 DNA reads as TGCGCCAGCAGCCGTAGGGGAGGTGGCGAGCAGTACTTC.

The V and J genes are TRBV28 and TRBJ1-1; tentatively, D is TRBD1 (5 bases). The CDR3 has 11 amino acids. The V end was cut by 8 bases, the J end by 3 bases, with 7 bases between. Germline V gene sequence: CDR1 MDHEN, CDR2 SYDVKM. CDR3 bases: TGTGCCAGCCGGGGGTACACTGAAGCTTTCTTT. Translation: CASRGYTEAFF.

V and J are TRBV5-1 and TRBJ2-7, with D tentatively TRBD2 (7 bases). From germline, CDR1 is SGHRS and CDR2 YFSETQ. The V gene lost 7 bases and the J gene lost 3 bases, with 11 bases spanning the gap. The CDR3 covers 12 residues. DNA for the CDR3: TGCGCCAGCGGACTAGGGGGCTACGAGCAGTACTTC. It specifies CASGLGGYEQYF.

This clone showed up just once. The V gene is TRBV5-4, the J gene TRBJ1-2, with a weak D call TRBD1 (5 bases). Germline V lookup: CDR1 SGHNT, CDR2 YYREEE (reference sequence). The CDR3 consists of 14 residues. V was clipped by 4 bases and J by 3 bases, with 13 bases between them. The CDR3 sequence is CASSPTSGDYGYTF. DNA of the CDR3: TGTGCCAGCAGCCCGACCTCGGGGGACTATGGCTACACCTTC.

The chain links TRBV2 to TRBJ2-7; 9 nucleotides agree with TRBD2. The J segment lost 1 base and the V segment lost 2 bases, leaving 3 bases of the junction unmatched. This CDR3 is 15 amino acids long. CDR1 and CDR2 (germline): SNHLY, FYNNEI. CDR3 bases: TGTGCCAGCAGTGAATTAGCGGGAGTATCCTACGAGCAGTACTTC. This encodes CASSELAGVSYEQYF.

The chain uses TRBV19 and TRBJ2-3, with a possible D match to TRBD1 (5 bases). The CDR3 spans 14 residues. CDR1 LNHDA and CDR2 SQIVND come from the germline V gene (reference sequence). The V and J ends lost 8 bases and 2 bases respectively, with 14 bases between them. For the CDR3, the DNA is TGTGCCAGTGGAAGGGGTATGGACACAGATACGCAGTATTTT. This codes for CASGRGMDTDTQYF.

The sample holds a few counts of this clone. The chain uses TRBV28 and TRBJ2-7; D is undetermined. There are 13 residues in the CDR3. Between the trimmed V and J ends, which lost 3 bases and 0 bases, there was a span of 6 bases. Per the germline V gene, CDR1 is MDHEN and CDR2 is SYDVKM. CDR3 residues: CASSLALSYEQYF. CDR3 bases: TGTGCCAGCAGTTTGGCCCTCTCCTACGAGCAGTACTTC.

V is TRBV28 and J is TRBJ2-1, with D perhaps being TRBD1 or TRBD2 (8 bases each). Trimming removed 7 bases from V and 9 bases from J, with 16 bases in between. This CDR3 is built from 13 residues. Germline CDR1 is MDHEN and CDR2 is SYDVKM. CDR3 coding DNA: TGTGCCAGCAATAACAGGGGGACTAGTGAGCAGTTCTTC. The encoded protein is CASNNRGTSEQFF.